These 30 T cell receptor beta chains came from one sample sequenced in a study of blood T cell repertoires in COVID-19. The table came from immunoSEQ multiplex PCR; TCRdb's copy has only in-frame clones and leaves some out. The table shows about 170,000 clones, with 82% occurring only once. The sequencing sample was made of peripheral blood. Receptor source: a woman in her thirties or forties with COVID-19, enrolled during active disease.

The V call is TRBV10-3, the J call TRBJ2-4; 8 nucleotides line up with TRBD1. The CDR3 spans 13 residues. Per the germline V gene, CDR1 is ENHRY and CDR2 is SYGVKD. V shed 0 bases and J 9 bases; nucleotides not matched to a gene: 1. In DNA form, the CDR3 reads TGTGCCATCAGTGAGTCAACAGGGGGCATTCAGTACTTC. This encodes CAISESTGGIQYF.

This rearrangement joins TRBV5-4 to TRBJ2-5; D is possibly TRBD2 (7 bases). Trimming left V 0 bases short and J 4 bases short, with 16 bases between. CDR3 length: 16 amino acids. Per the germline V gene, CDR1 is SGHNT and CDR2 is YYREEE (reference sequence). The chain's CDR3 is CASSLDSGGRAETQYF. CDR3 bases: TGTGCCAGCAGCTTGGACTCGGGGGGCCGGGCAGAGACCCAGTACTTC.

V and J are TRBV7-8 and TRBJ2-1, with 9 bases matching TRBD2. Germline V gives CDR1 SGHVS, CDR2 FQNEAQ. The trim removed 6 bases at V and 2 bases at J, leaving 14 bases unmatched. This CDR3 region has 18 residues. The CDR3 sequence is CASRIVVAGDLAYNEQFF. DNA of the CDR3: TGTGCCAGCAGGATAGTAGTAGCGGGAGATTTGGCCTACAATGAGCAGTTCTTC.

The rearrangement joins TRBV5-1 to TRBJ2-1; 8 bases line up with TRBD2. Trimming took 2 bases from V and 12 from J; bases not matched to a gene: 10. Germline V gene sequence: CDR1 SGHRS, CDR2 YFSETQ. The CDR3 totals 14 residues. The CDR3 DNA sequence: TGCGCCAGCAGCTTCGGAGCGGGAGAAGGTGGGCAGTTCTTC. As protein: CASSFGAGEGGQFF. Complete variable domain (other parts from reference TRBV5-1 and TRBJ2-1): KAGVTQTPRYLIKTRGQQVTLSCSPISGHRSVSWYQQTPGQGLQFLFEYFSETQRNKGNFPGRFSGRQFSNSRSEMNVSTLELGDSALYLCASSFGAGEGGQFFGPGTRLTVL.

The chain links TRBV5-6 to TRBJ1-2, with 7 bases fitting TRBD1. The germline V gene has CDR1 SGHDT and CDR2 YYEEEE. V was pared by 4 bases and J by 6 bases, with 3 bases of the junction left unmatched. The length of the CDR3 is 12 residues. Written as DNA, the CDR3 is TGTGCCAGCAGCCCGACAGGGAATGGCTACACCTTC. This codes for CASSPTGNGYTF.

This rearrangement joins TRBV7-6 to TRBJ2-2; 10 nucleotides agree with TRBD1. The CDR3 is made up of 15 amino acids. V dropped 5 bases and J dropped 3; count of bases not matched to a gene: 3. CDR1 and CDR2 (germline): SGHVS, FNYEAQ. This CDR3 reads CASSRTGGYTGELFF. CDR3 bases: TGTGCCAGCAGCCGGACAGGGGGATACACCGGGGAGCTGTTTTTT.

The gene calls are TRBV7-9 and TRBJ2-1; D is perhaps TRBD1 (6 bases). The CDR3 loop spans 12 amino acids. Looked up from germline, CDR1 is SEHNR and CDR2 is FQNEAQ (reference sequence). V was shortened by 11 bases and J by 6 bases, with 14 bases between the two germline ends. The CDR3, as DNA: TGTGCCGCCTACTTCAGGGGCAATGAGCAGTTCTTC. Translated, it gives CAAYFRGNEQFF.

The gene calls are TRBV6-2 or TRBV6-3 and TRBJ2-7, with 13 bases lining up with TRBD2. The germline CDR1 and CDR2 sequences are MNHEY and SVGEGT. V gave up 3 bases and J gave up 7 bases; unmatched junction bases: 9. The CDR3 is 16 residues long. The CDR3 protein is CASSYSGLAGPGEQYF. Here the CDR3 DNA reads TGTGCCAGCAGTTATTCGGGACTAGCGGGACCCGGGGAGCAGTACTTC.

This chain uses TRBV5-4 with TRBJ1-3; no clear D. V was shortened by 2 bases and J by 4 bases, with 4 bases between the two germline ends. The CDR3 is 12 residues long. Germline CDR1 SGHNT, CDR2 YYREEE (reference sequence). This CDR3 is CASSFLGNTIYF. The CDR3 DNA sequence: TGTGCCAGCAGCTTCCTCGGAAACACCATATATTTT. Full variable domain (missing parts from reference TRBV5-4 and TRBJ1-3): ETGVTQSPTHLIKTRGQQVTLRCSSQSGHNTVSWYQQALGQGPQFIFQYYREEENGRGNFPPRFSGLQFPNYSSELNVNALELDDSALYLCASSFLGNTIYFGEGSWLTVV.

The chain combines TRBV27 with TRBJ1-2; 8 nucleotides align to TRBD1. J was trimmed by 4 bases and V by 2 bases; bases with no gene match: 9. CDR3 size: 16 residues. Per germline, CDR1 MNHEY and CDR2 SMNVEV (reference sequence). The CDR3 sequence is CASSLNPGRGLYGYTF. The CDR3 bases are TGTGCCAGCAGTTTAAATCCGGGCAGGGGGCTCTATGGCTACACCTTC.

This clone showed up just once. The chain is built from TRBV11-2 and TRBJ1-3, with D perhaps matching TRBD1 (5 bases). In germline, CDR1 is SGHAT, CDR2 FQNNGV. The V end lost 2 bases, the J end lost 3 bases, and 11 bases lay between the germline ends. The CDR3 totals 15 residues. In DNA, the CDR3 is TGTGCCAGCAGCTTATTGGGGGGTCGTGGAAACACCATATATTTT. It specifies CASSLLGGRGNTIYF.

This chain joins TRBV12-3 or TRBV12-4 and TRBJ2-1, with TRBD2 as a possible D gene (6 bases). The V and J ends lost 3 bases and 8 bases respectively, with 8 bases between them. There are 12 residues in the CDR3. CDR3 residues: CASSFTGDEQFF. The CDR3, as DNA: TGTGCCAGCAGTTTTACGGGAGATGAGCAGTTCTTC.

This rearrangement joins TRBV7-3 to TRBJ2-1; 13 bases line up with TRBD2. CDR1 SGHTA and CDR2 FQGTGA come from the germline V gene. V gave up 5 bases and J gave up 14 bases; unmatched junction bases: 9. CDR3 size: 14 residues. This chain's CDR3 is CASSPRTSGGPEFF. The CDR3 DNA follows: TGTGCCAGCAGCCCGCGGACTAGCGGGGGCCCTGAGTTCTTC.

The CDR3 coding sequence is TGTGCCAGCAGCTCACGCGTGACTAGCGGGAGAGGAACCTACAATGAGCAGTTCTTC. It translates to CASSSRVTSGRGTYNEQFF. The chain recombines TRBV11-2 with TRBJ2-1; TRBD2 matches at 12 bases. The junction had 12 bases not matched to a gene; V was cut back by 4 bases and J by 2 bases. The V gene's germline CDR1 is SGHAT and CDR2 FQNNGV. There are 19 residues in the CDR3.

V gene TRBV21-1 combines with J gene TRBJ2-3; the D call TRBD2 from the table was never checked on the DNA. TRBV21-1 is noted as a pseudogene. The length of the CDR3 is 20 residues. This chain's CDR3 is CASSATSRSGSGTCTDTQYF. The CDR3 DNA is TGTGCCAGCAGCGCAACGAGTAGAAGCGGGAGCGGGACTTGTACAGATACGCAGTATTTT.

J is TRBJ1-3 and V is TRBV6-1; D is unclear. There are 13 residues in the CDR3. Trimming took 3 bases from V and 4 from J, leaving 7 bases between them. Per germline, CDR1 MNHNS and CDR2 SASEGT. CDR3 region: CASSEREGNTIYF. The CDR3 nucleotides are TGTGCCAGCAGTGAGCGAGAAGGAAACACCATATATTTT.

J is TRBJ1-5 and V is TRBV19, with D possibly TRBD1 on 6 matching bases. Trimming took 7 bases from V and 4 from J, leaving 17 bases between them. Germline CDR1 is LNHDA and CDR2 is SQIVND (reference sequence). The CDR3 length is 15 residues. CDR3 amino acids: CASTTLGRGNQPQHF. The CDR3 DNA sequence: TGTGCCAGTACCACCCTCGGGAGGGGGAATCAGCCCCAGCATTTT.

The chain carries TRBV6-5 and TRBJ2-1, with 10 positions matching TRBD1. Germline V CDR1 and CDR2: MNHEY, SVGAGI. This CDR3 is 13 amino acids long. V lost 2 bases to trimming and J lost 15 bases; unmatched junction nucleotides: 7. In DNA, the CDR3 is TGTGCCAGCAGTTACGGGACAGGGGATCATCGGTTCTTC. Translation gives CASSYGTGDHRFF.

CDR3 amino acids: CASSSVSGGFSSPLHF. The CDR3 DNA is TGTGCCAGCAGCTCAGTCAGCGGAGGGTTTAGTTCACCCCTCCACTTT. The chain is built from TRBV7-9 and TRBJ1-6, with D unclear. Between the trimmed V and J ends, which lost 4 bases and 9 bases, there was a span of 19 bases. The CDR3 runs to 16 residues. The germline gives CDR1 SEHNR, CDR2 FQNEAQ (reference sequence).

Only one count was recorded for this clone. CDR3 residues: CASSPYPGGPSTDTQYF. DNA of the CDR3: TGTGCCAGCAGCCCCTACCCCGGGGGGCCGAGCACAGATACGCAGTATTTT. The chain is built from TRBV6-2 or TRBV6-3 and TRBJ2-3; a weak D match, TRBD2 (7 bases). The CDR3 spans 17 residues. V was cut by 6 bases and J by 0 bases, with 19 bases left in between. Germline CDR1 and CDR2: MNHEY and SVGEGT.

This chain uses TRBV19 with TRBJ2-6, with 7 bases aligning to TRBD1. Germline V CDR1 and CDR2: LNHDA, SQIVND (reference sequence). J gave up 0 bases and V 8 bases, and 10 bases lay outside the gene matches. This CDR3 has 17 amino acids. This chain's CDR3 is CASSTGRILSGANVLTF. CDR3 bases: TGTGCCAGTTCGACAGGGCGAATCCTCTCTGGGGCCAACGTCCTGACTTTC.

The chain combines TRBV28 with TRBJ1-2; D ambiguous. The CDR3 consists of 12 residues. Looked up from germline, CDR1 is MDHEN and CDR2 is SYDVKM. V lost 7 bases and J lost 4, with 10 bases in between. CDR3 nucleotides: TGTGCCAGCATTACCTCTAGCTATGGCTACACCTTC. It specifies CASITSSYGYTF.

The chain joins TRBV9 to TRBJ2-1, with 8 bases aligning to TRBD2. CDR1 SGDLS and CDR2 YYNGEE come from the germline V gene. The V gene end was trimmed by 4 bases and the J gene end by 2 bases; junction bases not matched to a gene: 14. This CDR3 is 18 amino acids long. This CDR3 is CASSIRRGREAAYNEQFF. The CDR3 DNA is TGTGCCAGCAGCATCCGTCGGGGGCGGGAGGCTGCCTACAATGAGCAGTTCTTC.

The rearrangement uses TRBV29-1 and TRBJ2-3; 9 nucleotides match TRBD2. V lost 7 bases and J lost 6; bases outside the gene matches: 11. Germline V gene sequence: CDR1 SQVTM, CDR2 ANQGSEA. The CDR3 spans 14 residues. The CDR3 DNA follows: TGCAGCGGAGACAATAGCGGGGGTGGGGATACGCAGTATTTT. As protein: CSGDNSGGGDTQYF.

The chain uses TRBV4-1 and TRBJ2-1; 10 nucleotides align to TRBD2. CDR3 length: 15 amino acids. The germline V gene has CDR1 MGHRA and CDR2 YSYEKL. Unmatched junction bases numbered 7, after V lost 6 bases and J lost 5 bases. The CDR3 DNA follows: TGCGCCAGCAGTGGTAGGACTAGCGGAAACAATGAGCAGTTCTTC. It codes for CASSGRTSGNNEQFF.

This rearrangement joins TRBV10-3 to TRBJ1-3; no clear D gene. V was shortened by 0 bases and J by 4 bases, with 10 bases between the two germline ends. The CDR3 extends over 15 amino acids. CDR1 is ENHRY and CDR2 is SYGVKD in the germline V gene. The CDR3: CAISESGPPGNTIYF. The CDR3 DNA reads as TGTGCCATCAGTGAGTCGGGCCCTCCGGGAAACACCATATATTTT.

This clone showed up just a few times. The chain joins TRBV21-1 to TRBJ1-2; the D call in the table, TRBD1, was not verified against the DNA. TRBV21-1 is assigned pseudogene status. CDR3 length equals 12 residues. CDR3 loop: CASSSRVFGYTF. CDR3 nucleotides: TGTGCCAGCAGCAGCAGGGTATTCGGCTACACCTTC.

The chain recombines TRBV9 with TRBJ2-3; TRBD2 matches 11 bases. The CDR3 totals 15 residues. Germline lookup yields CDR1 SGDLS and CDR2 YYNGEE. V shed 0 bases and J 4 bases; nucleotides not matched to a gene: 1. The CDR3 is CASSVGLAGPDTQYF. The CDR3 coding sequence is TGTGCCAGCAGCGTAGGACTAGCGGGACCAGATACGCAGTATTTT.

The J gene is TRBJ2-4, the V gene TRBV2, with 8 bases identical to TRBD2. Germline CDR1 and CDR2: SNHLY and FYNNEI. CDR3 length equals 13 residues. V was clipped by 7 bases and J by 4 bases; unmatched bases: 3. CDR3 loop: CASKTSEKNIQYF. The DNA of the CDR3 is TGTGCCAGCAAGACTAGCGAGAAAAACATTCAGTACTTC.

This chain connects TRBV7-3 to TRBJ2-3; TRBD2 might be the D (6 bases). V gave up 1 base and J gave up 1 base, with 12 bases separating them. The CDR3 covers 16 residues. The germline gives CDR1 SGHTA, CDR2 FQGTGA. CDR3 amino acids: CASSLIGRGGTDTQYF. CDR3 DNA: TGTGCCAGCAGCTTAATTGGGCGGGGTGGCACAGATACGCAGTATTTT.